This T cell receptor (beta chain) was documented in a study of graft-versus-host responses after intestinal transplantation. Using immunoSEQ multiplex PCR, the repertoire was profiled, and TCRdb retains in-frame clones only, with some absent. The sample lists some 11,000 clones, roughly 93% occurring once. The CDR3 is made up of 17 amino acids. V lost 4 bases and J lost 4, with 22 bases in between. Germline CDR1 SGHVS, CDR2 FQNEAQ. The J gene is TRBJ1-2, the V gene TRBV7-8; D gene unclear. The TCR sequence derives from a human patient who received an intestinal transplant, so some T cells may come from the graft donor. This specimen was PBMCs, taken just under 110 days after intestinal transplant. CDR3 sequence: CASSCIRLTRKTYGYTF. The CDR3 DNA is TGTGCCAGCAGCTGCATAAGGCTTACCCGAAAGACCTATGGCTACACCTTC.